Below, 21 T cell receptor beta chains from the same sample are listed, as sequenced in a study of cytomegalovirus exposure and HLA in healthy donors. Primers: 60 Vbeta forward and 13 Jbeta reverse. Using immunoSEQ multiplex PCR, the repertoire was profiled, and TCRdb retains in-frame clones only, with some absent. The table lists about 120,000 clones, 70% to 75% of them singletons. Sequencing was performed on PBMCs. These receptors came from a woman between 18 and 29 years old in good health and CMV-seronegative.

J is TRBJ2-1 and V is TRBV5-1, with D maybe TRBD1 (5 bases). Germline V CDR1 and CDR2: SGHRS, YFSETQ. Trimming took 0 bases from V and 7 from J, leaving 11 bases between them. This CDR3 spans 14 amino acids. As DNA, the CDR3 is TGCGCCAGCAGCTTGGGGCCACAGGAGAATGAGCAGTTCTTC. Protein sequence: CASSLGPQENEQFF.

Only a few counts were recorded for this clone. The chain has TRBV7-9 and TRBJ2-6; tentatively, D is TRBD1 (6 bases). The V and J ends lost 10 bases and 0 bases respectively, with 13 bases between them. The germline V gene has CDR1 SEHNR and CDR2 FQNEAQ (reference sequence). CDR3 length: 15 amino acids. This CDR3 reads CATARQDSGANVLTF. CDR3 nucleotide sequence: TGTGCCACCGCAAGACAGGACTCTGGGGCCAACGTCCTGACTTTC.

J is TRBJ2-7 and V is TRBV10-3, with D maybe TRBD2 (6 bases). CDR1 ENHRY and CDR2 SYGVKD come from the germline V gene. V lost 1 base, J lost 4 bases, and 11 bases lay in between. This CDR3 is built from 14 residues. The CDR3 reads CAISEFSGGYEQYF. In DNA, the CDR3 is TGTGCCATCAGTGAGTTTAGCGGCGGGTACGAGCAGTACTTC.

The chain uses TRBV6-1 and TRBJ1-6; TRBD1 might be the D (6 bases). V was shortened by 5 bases and J by 7 bases, with 15 bases between the two germline ends. CDR3 size: 15 residues. CDR1 and CDR2 from the germline V gene are MNHNS and SASEGT. This CDR3 is CASSNRDSWNSPLHF. The CDR3 DNA reads as TGTGCCAGCAGTAACAGGGATAGCTGGAATTCACCCCTCCACTTT.

This clone was counted once. The chain is built from TRBV4-1 and TRBJ2-2; TRBD1 is a possible D gene (5 bases). The V and J ends lost 0 bases and 14 bases respectively, with 7 bases between them. This CDR3 is built from 11 residues. The germline CDR1 and CDR2 sequences are MGHRA and YSYEKL. CDR3: CASSQEQDLFF. CDR3 sequence (DNA): TGCGCCAGCAGCCAAGAACAGGATCTGTTTTTT.

This clone has more than one count but fewer than ten. V is TRBV7-8 and J is TRBJ1-1; possibly TRBD1 for D (6 bases). Germline lookup yields CDR1 SGHVS and CDR2 FQNEAQ. The CDR3 runs 21 residues. V was trimmed by 3 bases and J by 0 bases, leaving 29 bases between them. For the CDR3, the DNA is TGTGCCAGCAGCTTTAGCGCGATAGGGGGGGAGGGGCAGCGGCTGAACACTGAAGCTTTCTTT. Its protein product is CASSFSAIGGEGQRLNTEAFF.

The CDR3 nucleotides are TGTGCCAGCAGCTTGTCGAGGGCCTACGAGCAGTACTTC. This gives the protein CASSLSRAYEQYF. The rearrangement joins TRBV5-6 to TRBJ2-7, with D possibly being TRBD2 (5 bases). V dropped 1 base and J dropped 2 bases, with 7 bases sitting between them. The CDR3 has 13 amino acids. CDR1 is SGHDT and CDR2 is YYEEEE in the germline V gene.

This clone came up a few times. Here the CDR3 reads CASSLAAGSWYGYTF. The DNA for the CDR3 is TGCGCCAGCAGCTTGGCCGCGGGTTCTTGGTATGGCTACACCTTC. The chain joins TRBV5-1 to TRBJ1-2; D is unclear. CDR1 SGHRS and CDR2 YFSETQ come from the germline V gene. This CDR3 contains 15 residues. V lost 0 bases to trimming and J lost 5 bases, with 14 bases between them.

The genes are TRBV6-6 and TRBJ1-1; D is uncertain. Germline CDR1 is MNHNY and CDR2 is SVGAGI (reference sequence). Trimming removed 2 bases at V and 4 bases at J, with 8 bases between. The CDR3 has 13 amino acids. CDR3 nucleotides: TGTGCCAGCAGTTACAGAATGGCCACTGAAGCTTTCTTT. It yields the protein CASSYRMATEAFF.

This clone was seen once. The chain is built from TRBV7-2 and TRBJ1-1, with a possible D match to TRBD1 (5 bases). This CDR3 comprises 15 residues. Germline CDR1 and CDR2: SGHTA and FQGNSA. V was pared by 1 base and J by 4 bases, with 13 bases between. The CDR3 spells CASSLGPSGATEAFF. CDR3 DNA: TGTGCCAGCAGCTTAGGCCCCAGTGGGGCCACTGAAGCTTTCTTT.

DNA for the CDR3: TGCGCCAGCGCCGATCAGGGGGACGCAAACACTGAAGCTTTCTTT. Amino acids: CASADQGDANTEAFF. This chain connects TRBV5-1 to TRBJ1-1; 7 bases align to TRBD1. Germline V gene sequence: CDR1 SGHRS, CDR2 YFSETQ. With V trimmed by 7 bases and J by 2 bases, 11 bases remained unmatched. The CDR3 totals 15 residues.

V is TRBV7-9 and J is TRBJ1-3; D gene unclear. V was pared by 5 bases and J by 0 bases, with 8 bases between. The CDR3 is 14 amino acids. The germline V gene has CDR1 SEHNR and CDR2 FQNEAQ (reference sequence). CDR3 protein: CASSQAPSGNTIYF. DNA for the CDR3: TGTGCCAGCAGCCAAGCACCCTCTGGAAACACCATATATTTT.

CDR3 DNA sequence: TGTGCCAGTAGTCCGGGCAGGGGCCGGGACGAGCAGTACTTC. Protein product: CASSPGRGRDEQYF. The chain combines TRBV19 with TRBJ2-7; D may be TRBD1 (6 bases). This CDR3 is 14 amino acids long. Trimming shortened V by 5 bases and J by 5 bases, and 16 bases separated the two germline ends. Germline CDR1 is LNHDA and CDR2 is SQIVND (reference sequence). The variable domain in full, completed from reference TRBV19 and TRBJ2-7, reads DGGITQSPKYLFRKEGQNVTLSCEQNLNHDAMYWYRQDPGQGLRLIYYSQIVNDFQKGDIAEGYSVSREKKESFPLTVTSAQKNPTAFYLCASSPGRGRDEQYFGPGTRLTVT.

This chain joins TRBV21-1 and TRBJ2-7; the table's D call, TRBD1, was not checked against the DNA. TRBV21-1 has pseudogene status. The CDR3 has 16 amino acids. The CDR3 nucleotides are TGTGCCAGATATCCCCCGAGAGGGACACGACCCTACGAGCAGTACTTC. Amino acid sequence: CARYPPRGTRPYEQYF.

This clone was counted a few times. The chain couples TRBV20-1 to TRBJ1-2; TRBD1 matches 7 bases. Unmatched junction bases numbered 2, after V lost 4 bases and J lost 6 bases. The germline V gene encodes CDR1 DFQATT and CDR2 SNEGSKA (reference sequence). The CDR3 is made up of 11 amino acids. The CDR3 here is CSAMTGNGYTF. In DNA form, the CDR3 reads TGCAGTGCTATGACAGGGAATGGCTACACCTTC.

The chain joins TRBV9 to TRBJ1-2; 8 bases line up with TRBD1. The CDR3 is 15 residues long. The junction had 10 bases not matched to a gene; V was cut back by 0 bases and J by 9 bases. Per germline, CDR1 SGDLS and CDR2 YYNGEE. The CDR3 protein is CASSVDDRGVSSYTF. As DNA, the CDR3 is TGTGCCAGCAGCGTAGATGACAGGGGAGTTTCCAGCTACACCTTC.

V usage is TRBV25-1 and J usage is TRBJ1-2; tentative D call: TRBD1 (6 bases). The CDR3 has 13 residues. Germline CDR1 and CDR2: MGHDK and SYGVNS. V gave up 4 bases and J gave up 8 bases, with 14 bases separating them. The DNA for the CDR3 is TGTGCCAGCAGTGCTCCAGGGGCGCCCGGCTACACCTTC. The encoded protein is CASSAPGAPGYTF.

The V call is TRBV15, the J call TRBJ2-7; 8 bases agree with TRBD1. The CDR3 totals 21 residues. The germline V gene has CDR1 LNHNV and CDR2 YYDKDF (reference sequence). Unmatched junction bases numbered 25, after V lost 1 base and J lost 5 bases. CDR3 bases: TGTGCCACCAGCAGAGTGGGTAGGAGGGCGGCAGGGGGCATCGTAGCGCACGAGCAGTACTTC. Translated, it gives CATSRVGRRAAGGIVAHEQYF.

The chain carries TRBV6-5 and TRBJ2-7; no reliable D call. The CDR3 sequence is 13 residues long. V was clipped by 6 bases and J by 2 bases, with 11 bases between them. From germline, CDR1 is MNHEY and CDR2 SVGAGI. CDR3 sequence (DNA): TGTGCCAGCAGGGGCGCATGGACCTACGAGCAGTACTTC. Residues: CASRGAWTYEQYF.

The chain couples TRBV15 to TRBJ2-7, with 7 nucleotides matching TRBD2. CDR3 length: 13 residues. CDR1 and CDR2 from the germline V gene are LNHNV and YYDKDF (reference sequence). V dropped 5 bases and J dropped 4; count of bases not matched to a gene: 5. CDR3 residues: CATSLRGVYEQYF. The CDR3, as DNA: TGTGCCACCAGCCTCCGGGGGGTGTACGAGCAGTACTTC.

This clone was picked up one time. This rearrangement joins TRBV25-1 to TRBJ1-1, with 10 bases lining up with TRBD1. CDR1 is MGHDK and CDR2 is SYGVNS in the germline V gene. The CDR3 totals 14 residues. The V segment lost 5 bases and the J segment 7 bases; nucleotides outside the gene matches: 7. In DNA, the CDR3 is TGTGCCAGCAGTTTGCCTGGACAGGGGGGTGAAGCTTTCTTT. This gives the protein CASSLPGQGGEAFF.